This T cell receptor beta chain was captured in a study of glioma-infiltrating T cells after dendritic cell vaccination. About the study: Dendritic cell vaccination trial patients had either newly diagnosed or recurrent glioblastoma. Autologous tumor lysate-pulsed dendritic cell vaccination was given between the early 2000s and the early 2010s. General observations from the study: The cohort had few patients with full blood and tumor sets.

A word on this clone: What it binds is not known. Since a far larger clone is one base different, this is likely a read error.

Generated by immunoSEQ multiplex PCR, the TCRdb table keeps only in-frame clones and is missing some. The sample shows 45,000 to 60,000 clones, around 85% of them seen only once. The CDR3 extends over 13 amino acids. Per the germline V gene, CDR1 is SQVTM and CDR2 is ANQGSEA. Trimming removed 3 bases from V and 7 bases from J, with 16 bases in between. Regarding time point: after dendritic cell vaccination, including at tumor progression/relapse. PBMC sampling occurred before vaccination, two weeks after the third dose, and at progression. The source was blood, collected after dendritic cell vaccination. This receptor was obtained from a human donor with glioblastoma. The V call is TRBV29-1, the J call TRBJ2-7; TRBD1 might be the D (5 bases). Here the CDR3 DNA reads TGCAGCGTTGAGGCCAGGGCGTCCCTTGAGCAGTACTTC. Translated, it gives CSVEARASLEQYF.